Shown below are 23 T cell receptor beta chains from a single sample sequenced in a study of T-cell memory formation after mild COVID-19. A single record per CDR3 protein comes from TCRdb applying MiXCR to the 5' RACE reads. The table includes approximately 340,000 distinct CDR3 sequences, about a sixth detected once. Sequencing was done on a sample of PBMCs or a T cell subset sorted from them (not recorded which). All receptors derive from a man aged 18 to 30 who had mild COVID-19 (a few samples of this study predate the infection). Cell type and time point are not known.

The chain carries TRBV5-6 and TRBJ2-1; D remains unclear. This CDR3 contains 11 residues. The germline V gene has CDR1 SGHDT and CDR2 YYEEEE. Trimming stripped 1 base from V and 6 bases from J, with 2 bases between. DNA for the CDR3: TGTGCCAGCAGCTTGTTCAATGAGCAGTTCTTC. It specifies CASSLFNEQFF. The full variable domain, in which reference TRBV5-6 and TRBJ2-1 provide the parts outside the CDR3, is DAGVTQSPTHLIKTRGQQVTLRCSPKSGHDTVSWYQQALGQGPQFIFQYYEEEERQRGNFPDRFSGHQFPNYSSELNVNALLLGDSALYLCASSLFNEQFFGPGTRLTVL.

This clonotype has a handful of counts. The V and J genes are TRBV4-2 and TRBJ1-5; 12 nucleotides line up with TRBD1. The CDR3 is 16 residues long. J gave up 6 bases and V 4 bases, and 7 bases lay outside the gene matches. Germline loops: CDR1 LGHNA, CDR2 YNFKEQ. This chain's CDR3 is CASSRGTGGVGQPQHF. The CDR3 DNA is TGTGCCAGCAGCCGGGGGACAGGGGGCGTAGGTCAGCCCCAGCATTTT.

This clonotype has a handful of counts. The chain joins TRBV5-1 to TRBJ1-1; TRBD1 matches 8 bases. Germline CDR1 is SGHRS and CDR2 is YFSETQ. V trimming: 2 bases; J trimming: 4 bases; junction bases outside the gene matches: 4. The CDR3 spans 14 residues. CDR3 sequence (DNA): TGCGCCAGCAGCTTCCGGACAGGGACCACTGAAGCTTTCTTT. It specifies CASSFRTGTTEAFF.

This sequence joins TRBV12-3 or TRBV12-4 and TRBJ2-7, with 7 bases aligning to TRBD1. The CDR3 sequence is 12 residues long. The ends lost 9 bases at V and 4 bases at J; junction bases unmatched: 6. The DNA of the CDR3 is TGTGCCAGACCTGCAGGGGGATACGAGCAGTACGTC. This encodes CARPAGGYEQYV.

This clonotype was observed a handful of times. The chain has TRBV12-3 or TRBV12-4 and TRBJ2-3; D remains unclear. V gave up 7 bases and J gave up 0 bases, with 8 bases separating them. The CDR3 spans 13 residues. The DNA of the CDR3 is TGTGCCAGCACCCCTTGGAGCACAGATACGCAGTATTTT. Protein sequence: CASTPWSTDTQYF.

The chain combines TRBV6-1 with TRBJ1-4; D call uncertain. The CDR3 spans 16 residues. Germline CDR1 is MNHNS and CDR2 is SASEGT. Trimming took off 8 bases at V and 2 bases at J, with 18 bases between the two ends. The CDR3 bases are TGTGCCAGCGACCGGACTTATTTAGATACTAATGAAAAACTGTTTTTT. Amino acid sequence: CASDRTYLDTNEKLFF.

This clonotype was observed a handful of times. The rearrangement links TRBV7-9 to TRBJ2-1; D is ambiguous. V shed 5 bases and J shed 8 bases, with 7 bases lying between them. The CDR3 consists of 11 residues. The germline V gene has CDR1 SEHNR and CDR2 FQNEAQ (reference sequence). The CDR3 loop is CASSAVYEQFF. The CDR3 region has the DNA TGTGCCAGCAGCGCAGTCTATGAGCAGTTCTTC.

The chain employs TRBV20-1 and TRBJ2-7, with D maybe TRBD2 (5 bases). From germline, CDR1 is DFQATT and CDR2 SNEGSKA (reference sequence). This CDR3 spans 12 amino acids. The V gene lost 5 bases and the J gene lost 5 bases, with 13 bases spanning the gap. For the CDR3, the DNA is TGCAGTGCTGTCCGTCCCGGGGACGAGCAGTACGTC. It encodes CSAVRPGDEQYV.

This chain joins TRBV29-1 and TRBJ1-1; 7 nucleotides line up with TRBD1. This CDR3 contains 15 residues. V gave up 6 bases and J gave up 3 bases; unmatched junction bases: 13. CDR1 is SQVTM and CDR2 is ANQGSEA in the germline V gene. CDR3 region: CSVARGLRRDTEAFF. The CDR3 nucleotides are TGCAGCGTGGCAAGGGGGCTACGTAGAGACACTGAAGCTTTCTTT.

The rearrangement joins TRBV19 to TRBJ1-5; D is undetermined. CDR1 LNHDA and CDR2 SQIVND come from the germline V gene (reference sequence). This CDR3 region has 14 residues. Trimming cost V 6 bases and J 0 bases, with 9 bases left between them. CDR3 DNA: TGTGCCAGTAGGGGTTGGGATAGCAATCAGCCCCAGCATTTT. Translation gives CASRGWDSNQPQHF.

The CDR3 DNA follows: TGTGCCAGCAGTTTGGGGGGGATGGGCGAGACCCAGTACTTC. This sequence encodes CASSLGGMGETQYF. V and J are TRBV12-3 or TRBV12-4 and TRBJ2-5, with TRBD2 matching over 7 bases. The J segment lost 5 bases and the V segment lost 3 bases, leaving 6 bases of the junction unmatched. This CDR3 comprises 14 residues.

The V and J genes are TRBV7-7 and TRBJ2-5; perhaps TRBD2 as D (5 bases). The CDR3 totals 13 residues. The germline gives CDR1 SSHAT, CDR2 FNYEAQ (reference sequence). Trimming left V 1 base short and J 4 bases short, with 7 bases between. The CDR3 DNA sequence: TGTGCCAGCAGCTTAGTCCTAGCAGAGACCCAGTACTTC. Its protein is CASSLVLAETQYF.

The chain's CDR3 is CASMVPEGQGSYEQYF. In nucleotides, the CDR3 is TGTGCCAGCATGGTACCTGAGGGACAGGGGAGTTACGAGCAGTACTTC. The chain recombines TRBV2 with TRBJ2-7; 10 nucleotides align to TRBD1. The germline V gene has CDR1 SNHLY and CDR2 FYNNEI. The trim removed 7 bases at V and 4 bases at J, leaving 13 bases unmatched. CDR3 size: 16 residues. Full variable domain (missing parts from reference TRBV2 and TRBJ2-7): EPEVTQTPSHQVTQMGQEVILRCVPISNHLYFYWYRQILGQKVEFLVSFYNNEISEKSEIFDDQFSVERPDGSNFTLKIRSTKLEDSAMYFCASMVPEGQGSYEQYFGPGTRLTVT.

This clonotype appeared a single time. This chain joins TRBV20-1 and TRBJ2-1; D is possibly TRBD1 (7 bases). The CDR3 loop spans 14 amino acids. The V end was cut by 3 bases, the J end by 4 bases, with 13 bases between. Germline V gene data show CDR1 as DFQATT and CDR2 as SNEGSKA (reference sequence). CDR3 in amino acids: CSARGQGGYNEQFF. The CDR3, as DNA: TGCAGTGCTAGGGGGCAGGGGGGTTACAATGAGCAGTTCTTC.

The gene calls are TRBV5-5 and TRBJ2-7; D gene uncertain. CDR3 size: 14 residues. The germline gives CDR1 SGHKS, CDR2 YYEKEE (reference sequence). Trimming took off 2 bases at V and 2 bases at J, with 11 bases between the two ends. As DNA, the CDR3 is TGTGCCAGCAGCTTTTCTCAGGATCCCTACGAGCAGTACTTC. Amino acid sequence: CASSFSQDPYEQYF.

The genes are TRBV6-5 and TRBJ2-3; 9 bases align to TRBD2. V lost 2 bases to trimming and J lost 0 bases; unmatched junction nucleotides: 9. CDR3 length equals 18 residues. The germline V gene has CDR1 MNHEY and CDR2 SVGAGI. The CDR3: CASSYGLAGRASTDTQYF. The DNA of the CDR3 is TGTGCCAGCAGTTACGGTCTAGCGGGGAGAGCTAGCACAGATACGCAGTATTTT.

This clonotype was detected a few times. The chain recombines TRBV27 with TRBJ2-7; 7 nucleotides align to TRBD2. Germline CDR1 reads MNHEY; CDR2 reads SMNVEV (reference sequence). The CDR3 length is 15 residues. Trimming took 6 bases from V and 7 from J; bases not matched to a gene: 15. CDR3 sequence reads: CASSPPERGAGEQYF. The CDR3 region has the DNA TGTGCCAGCAGCCCGCCCGAGCGGGGTGCGGGGGAGCAGTACTTC.

The rearrangement joins TRBV20-1 to TRBJ2-7; perhaps TRBD2 as D (6 bases). This CDR3 spans 13 amino acids. In germline, CDR1 is DFQATT, CDR2 SNEGSKA (reference sequence). Trimming took 2 bases from V and 7 from J, leaving 15 bases between them. CDR3 residues: CSARSTGDQEQYV. The CDR3 nucleotides read TGCAGTGCTAGAAGTACGGGGGATCAGGAGCAGTACGTC.

This sequence joins TRBV12-3 or TRBV12-4 and TRBJ1-2; TRBD1 matches 7 bases. With V trimmed by 5 bases and J by 5 bases, 5 bases remained unmatched. CDR3 length: 13 amino acids. The CDR3 nucleotides read TGTGCCAGCAGTGGACAGGCCACTTATGGCTACACCTTC. It yields the protein CASSGQATYGYTF.

This clonotype was found many times. The chain is built from TRBV5-1 and TRBJ2-5; TRBD2 is a possible D gene (6 bases). This CDR3 contains 14 residues. V was clipped by 0 bases and J by 2 bases, with 8 bases between them. Germline V gene data show CDR1 as SGHRS and CDR2 as YFSETQ. The CDR3 DNA follows: TGCGCCAGCAGCTTGGACGGGACTCAAGAGACCCAGTACTTC. Protein sequence: CASSLDGTQETQYF.

The chain combines TRBV29-1 with TRBJ2-3; D is possibly TRBD1 (6 bases). The CDR3 has 15 amino acids. The V gene's germline CDR1 is SQVTM and CDR2 ANQGSEA. V was clipped by 3 bases and J by 1 base, with 14 bases between them. This CDR3 is CSVDTIEGGTDTQYF. CDR3 nucleotides: TGCAGCGTTGATACGATCGAGGGGGGCACAGATACGCAGTATTTT.

The table lists this clonotype with many counts. The J gene is TRBJ2-3, the V gene TRBV18, with no clear D. The CDR3 consists of 12 residues. Germline V gene lookup returns CDR1 KGHSH and CDR2 LQKENI. V shed 3 bases and J shed 2 bases, with 3 bases lying between them. Written as DNA, the CDR3 is TGTGCCAGCTCACCCTACACAGATACGCAGTATTTT. Translated: CASSPYTDTQYF.

V usage is TRBV4-1 and J usage is TRBJ1-1; no definite D call. Germline-derived CDR1 and CDR2 are MGHRA and YSYEKL. The CDR3 has 15 amino acids. V lost 1 base, J lost 7 bases, and 16 bases lay in between. The CDR3 region has the DNA TGCGCCAGCAGCCAAGTAGCTAAAGGACGGGGTGAAGCTTTCTTT. Protein: CASSQVAKGRGEAFF.